This T cell receptor (beta chain) was recovered during a study of post-analysis software for immune sequencing data. Study-wide findings and caveats: Compared against controls, patients with multiple sclerosis displayed significantly lower normalized Chao1 diversity. The five TRBV segments detected at higher frequency in patients than in controls included TRBV5-6, TRBV5-1 and TRBV20-1.

This clonotype was counted a few times. Its specificity is not known. The ends were cut back, 1 base at V and 8 bases at J, with 11 bases in the middle. The CDR3 covers 14 residues. Germline assignment: CDR1 KGHDR and CDR2 SFDVKD. TCR beta cDNA libraries had unique molecular identifiers. Each sample of roughly 0.9 to 10 million input T cells yielded roughly 500,000 cDNA molecules, so each molecule approximated one T cell. TCRdb processed the PCR reads anew with MiXCR; each CDR3 protein has one entry. The sample includes approximately 660,000 distinct CDR3 sequences, approximately 59% of them seen just once.

V gene TRBV24-1 combines with J gene TRBJ2-1, with TRBD2 as a possible D gene (6 bases). This clonotype originated in a girl aged 2-10 years with multiple sclerosis. Sequencing was performed on blood. CDR3 sequence: CATSDFGSGDEQFF. Written as DNA, the CDR3 is TGTGCCACCAGTGATTTTGGTAGCGGAGATGAGCAGTTCTTC.